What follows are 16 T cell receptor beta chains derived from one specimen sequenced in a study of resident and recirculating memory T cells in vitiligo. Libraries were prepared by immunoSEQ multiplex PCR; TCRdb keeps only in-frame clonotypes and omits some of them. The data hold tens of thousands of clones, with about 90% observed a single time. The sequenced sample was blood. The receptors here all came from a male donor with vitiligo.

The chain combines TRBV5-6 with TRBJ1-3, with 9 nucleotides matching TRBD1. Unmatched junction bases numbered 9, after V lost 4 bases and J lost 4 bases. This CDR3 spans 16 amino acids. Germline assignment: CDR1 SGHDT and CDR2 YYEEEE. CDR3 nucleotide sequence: TGTGCCAGCAGCCGGGAGGGACAGGGAGACGGAAACACCATATATTTT. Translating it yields CASSREGQGDGNTIYF.

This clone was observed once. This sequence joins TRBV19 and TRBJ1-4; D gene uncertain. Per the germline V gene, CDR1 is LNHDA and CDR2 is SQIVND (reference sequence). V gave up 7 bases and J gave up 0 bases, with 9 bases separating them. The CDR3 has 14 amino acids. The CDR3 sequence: CASKAKTTNEKLFF. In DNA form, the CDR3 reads TGTGCCAGTAAAGCAAAGACAACTAATGAAAAACTGTTTTTT.

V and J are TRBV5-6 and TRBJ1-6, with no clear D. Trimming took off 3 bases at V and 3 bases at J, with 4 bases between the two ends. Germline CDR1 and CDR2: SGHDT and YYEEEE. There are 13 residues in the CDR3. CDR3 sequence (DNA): TGTGCCAGCAGCTCACACTATAATTCACCCCTCCACTTT. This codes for CASSSHYNSPLHF.

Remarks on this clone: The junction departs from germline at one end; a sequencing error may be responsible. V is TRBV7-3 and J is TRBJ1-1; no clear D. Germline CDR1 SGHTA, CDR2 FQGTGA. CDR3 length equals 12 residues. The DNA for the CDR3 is TGTGCCAGCAGCTCCTCCAACGGCGTGGCGGTCTTT. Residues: CASSSSNGVAVF.

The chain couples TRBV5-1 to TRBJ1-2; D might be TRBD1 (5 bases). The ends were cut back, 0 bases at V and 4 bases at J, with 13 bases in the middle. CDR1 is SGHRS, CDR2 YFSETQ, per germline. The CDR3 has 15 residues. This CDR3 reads CASSLGLPGGYGYTF. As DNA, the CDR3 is TGCGCCAGCAGCTTGGGCCTCCCGGGGGGCTATGGCTACACCTTC.

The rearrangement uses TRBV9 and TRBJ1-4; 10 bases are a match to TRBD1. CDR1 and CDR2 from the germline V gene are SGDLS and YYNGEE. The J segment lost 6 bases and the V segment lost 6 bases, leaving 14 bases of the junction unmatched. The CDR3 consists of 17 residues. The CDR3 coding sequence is TGTGCCAGCAATCGACAGGGGGCTCTTTATCATGATGAAAAACTGTTTTTT. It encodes CASNRQGALYHDEKLFF.

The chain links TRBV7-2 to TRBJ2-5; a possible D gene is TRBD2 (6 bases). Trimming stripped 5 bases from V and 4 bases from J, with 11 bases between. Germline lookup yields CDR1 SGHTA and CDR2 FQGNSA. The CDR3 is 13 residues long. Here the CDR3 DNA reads TGTGCCAGCAGCCGAGCCGGGGGAGAGACCCAGTACTTC. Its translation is CASSRAGGETQYF.

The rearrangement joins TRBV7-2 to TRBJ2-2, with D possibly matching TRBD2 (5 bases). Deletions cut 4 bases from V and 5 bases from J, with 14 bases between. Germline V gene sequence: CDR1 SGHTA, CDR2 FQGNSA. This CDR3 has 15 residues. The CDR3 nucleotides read TGTGCCAGCAGCTCTCCGCGCCCGGGGACCGGGGAGCTGTTTTTT. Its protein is CASSSPRPGTGELFF.

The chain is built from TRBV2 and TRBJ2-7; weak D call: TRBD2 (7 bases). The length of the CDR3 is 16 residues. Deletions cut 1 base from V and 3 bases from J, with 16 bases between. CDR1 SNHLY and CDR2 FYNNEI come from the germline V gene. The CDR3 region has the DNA TGTGCCAGCAGTGAAGTCGGGGGGCTAGACGACTACGAGCAGTACTTC. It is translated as CASSEVGGLDDYEQYF.

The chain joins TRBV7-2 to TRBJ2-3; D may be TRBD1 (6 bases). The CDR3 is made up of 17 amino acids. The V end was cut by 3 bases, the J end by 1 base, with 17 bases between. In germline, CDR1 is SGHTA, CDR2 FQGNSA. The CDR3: CASSFPGTPKGTDTQYF. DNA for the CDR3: TGTGCCAGCAGCTTCCCCGGGACACCAAAAGGCACAGATACGCAGTATTTT. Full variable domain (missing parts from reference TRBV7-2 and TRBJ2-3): GAGVSQSPSNKVTEKGKDVELRCDPISGHTALYWYRQSLGQGLEFLIYFQGNSAPDKSGLPSDRFSAERTGGSVSTLTIQRTQQEDSAVYLCASSFPGTPKGTDTQYFGPGTRLTVL.

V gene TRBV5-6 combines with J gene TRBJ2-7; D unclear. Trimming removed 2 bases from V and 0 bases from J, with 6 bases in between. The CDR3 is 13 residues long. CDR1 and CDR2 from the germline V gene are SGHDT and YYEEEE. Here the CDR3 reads CASSLISSYEQYF. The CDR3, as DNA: TGTGCCAGCAGCTTAATTAGCTCCTACGAGCAGTACTTC.

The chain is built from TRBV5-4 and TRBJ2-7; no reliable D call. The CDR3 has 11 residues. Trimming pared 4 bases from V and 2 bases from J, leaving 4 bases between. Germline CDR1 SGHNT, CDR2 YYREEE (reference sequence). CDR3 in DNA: TGTGCCAGCAGCCCCGCCTACGAGCAGTACTTC. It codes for CASSPAYEQYF.

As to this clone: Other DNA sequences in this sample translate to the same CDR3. The CDR3 nucleotides read TGCAGCGTCCCCAGGGGTACTGAAGCTTTCTTT. Protein sequence: CSVPRGTEAFF. The chain couples TRBV29-1 to TRBJ1-1; D possibly corresponds to TRBD1 (6 bases). CDR1 and CDR2 from the germline V gene are SQVTM and ANQGSEA. Trimming shortened V by 6 bases and J by 5 bases, and 10 bases separated the two germline ends. There are 11 residues in the CDR3.

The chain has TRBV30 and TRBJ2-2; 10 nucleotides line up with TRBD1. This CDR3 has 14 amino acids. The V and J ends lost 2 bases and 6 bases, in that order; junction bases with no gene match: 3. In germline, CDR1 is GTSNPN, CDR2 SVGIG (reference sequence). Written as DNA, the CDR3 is TGTGCCTGGAGTCTCGGGACAGGGGCCGGGGAGCTGTTTTTT. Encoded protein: CAWSLGTGAGELFF. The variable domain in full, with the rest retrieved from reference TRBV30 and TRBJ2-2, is SQTIHQWPATLVQPVGSPLSLECTVEGTSNPNLYWYRQAAGRGLQLLFYSVGIGQISSEVPQNLSASRPQDRQFILSSKKLLLSDSGFYLCAWSLGTGAGELFFGEGSRLTVL.

The CDR3 coding sequence is TGTGCCAGCAGCCCGCCACGGAGAGCCAAAAACATTCAGTACTTC. This sequence encodes CASSPPRRAKNIQYF. V usage is TRBV7-2 and J usage is TRBJ2-4; D is unclear. CDR1 SGHTA and CDR2 FQGNSA come from the germline V gene. The CDR3 extends over 15 amino acids. V gave up 5 bases and J gave up 0 bases, with 11 bases separating them.

The CDR3 region is CASSGNRDRGGANEKLFF. CDR3 nucleotide sequence: TGTGCCAGCAGCGGCAATCGGGACAGGGGAGGTGCTAATGAAAAACTGTTTTTT. The rearrangement joins TRBV7-9 to TRBJ1-4, with TRBD1 identical over 10 bases. The junction had 12 bases not matched to a gene; V was cut back by 5 bases and J by 3 bases. The CDR3 consists of 18 residues. Per germline, CDR1 SEHNR and CDR2 FQNEAQ (reference sequence).